One and the same sample provided the 17 T cell receptor beta chains below, sequenced in a study of T cells after yellow fever vaccination. Each CDR3 protein gets one entry after TCRdb re-called the 5' RACE reads with MiXCR. The sample comprises some 350,000 distinct CDR3 sequences, 8.7% of which are singletons, and 15% to 20% rests with the top ten. The sample consisted of PBMCs, taken on the day of the first yellow fever vaccination. These TCRs come from a man aged 18 to 30 who received the YFV17D yellow fever vaccine.

This clonotype was picked up a small number of times. V gene TRBV5-1 combines with J gene TRBJ2-2; 9 positions agree with TRBD1. This CDR3 spans 17 amino acids. V was clipped by 5 bases and J by 3 bases; unmatched bases: 11. Germline loops: CDR1 SGHRS, CDR2 YFSETQ. The CDR3 bases are TGCGCCAGCAGGTACAGGGGGCCCACTACCTACACCGGGGAGCTGTTTTTT. Translation: CASRYRGPTTYTGELFF.

The rearrangement uses TRBV4-1 and TRBJ1-1, with a tentative D call TRBD1 (6 bases). CDR3 length: 16 residues. V lost 1 base to trimming and J lost 0 bases, with 12 bases between them. Germline CDR1 MGHRA, CDR2 YSYEKL. The CDR3 is CASSQVLTGLNTEAFF. Written as DNA, the CDR3 is TGCGCCAGCAGCCAAGTTCTGACAGGACTGAACACTGAAGCTTTCTTT.

This clonotype was observed at least ten times. This CDR3 reads CASSQSPAGAGKETQYF. As DNA, the CDR3 is TGCGCCAGCAGTCAATCGCCCGCGGGGGCCGGGAAAGAGACCCAGTACTTC. The genes are TRBV23-1 and TRBJ2-5, with D tentatively TRBD2 (7 bases). TRBV23-1 is filed as an ORF, its function uncertain. This CDR3 has 17 residues. V was trimmed by 0 bases and J by 3 bases, leaving 17 bases between them.

The J gene is TRBJ2-5, the V gene TRBV7-2; unclear D gene. The V gene lost 4 bases and the J gene lost 0 bases, with 6 bases spanning the gap. CDR3 length: 13 residues. Germline V gives CDR1 SGHTA, CDR2 FQGNSA. The CDR3 DNA sequence: TGTGCCAGCAGCTCGGAGTACCAAGAGACCCAGTACTTC. The encoded protein is CASSSEYQETQYF.

This clonotype was seen only a few times. The V gene is TRBV3-1, the J gene TRBJ2-4; D not resolved. V lost 9 bases to trimming and J lost 3 bases, with 9 bases between them. This CDR3 has 12 amino acids. Germline V lookup: CDR1 LGHDT, CDR2 YNNKEL (reference sequence). CDR3 in amino acids: CASSQIKNIQYF. CDR3 nucleotide sequence: TGTGCCAGTTCCCAGATCAAAAACATTCAGTACTTC.

This clonotype was seen a handful of times. V usage is TRBV11-2 and J usage is TRBJ2-6; D is possibly TRBD2 (6 bases). Per the germline V gene, CDR1 is SGHAT and CDR2 is FQNNGV. V lost 8 bases, J lost 1 base, and 12 bases lay in between. The CDR3 covers 15 residues. The CDR3 DNA is TGTGCCAGCCATATGGGGGGATCTGGGGCCAACGTCCTGACTTTC. Protein product: CASHMGGSGANVLTF.

This clonotype has just one count. The rearrangement uses TRBV19 and TRBJ1-4; unclear D gene. Germline V lookup: CDR1 LNHDA, CDR2 SQIVND (reference sequence). This CDR3 region has 14 residues. V shed 3 bases and J shed 2 bases, with 7 bases lying between them. This CDR3 reads CASSMTVTNEKLFF. CDR3 DNA sequence: TGTGCCAGTAGTATGACGGTCACTAATGAAAAACTGTTTTTT. The full variable domain, completed using reference TRBV19 and TRBJ1-4, is DGGITQSPKYLFRKEGQNVTLSCEQNLNHDAMYWYRQDPGQGLRLIYYSQIVNDFQKGDIAEGYSVSREKKESFPLTVTSAQKNPTAFYLCASSMTVTNEKLFFGSGTQLSVL.

This chain joins TRBV11-2 and TRBJ2-5; 8 bases agree with TRBD1. Losses at the gene ends were 3 bases for V and 7 bases for J; bases not matched to a gene: 13. The CDR3 runs to 16 residues. The germline gives CDR1 SGHAT, CDR2 FQNNGV. The CDR3 sequence is CASSFFSTGGISTQYF. The CDR3 DNA follows: TGTGCCAGCAGCTTCTTCAGCACAGGGGGTATATCGACCCAGTACTTC.

This clonotype was seen ten or more times. The chain uses TRBV7-7 and TRBJ2-7; 8 bases are a match to TRBD1. Germline CDR1 is SSHAT and CDR2 is FNYEAQ (reference sequence). CDR3 length: 17 amino acids. CDR3 sequence reads: CASSPPPDRDDSYEQYV. The CDR3, as DNA: TGTGCTAGCAGCCCACCCCCGGACAGGGATGACTCCTACGAGCAGTACGTC.

This clonotype was seen a handful of times. The chain carries TRBV7-2 and TRBJ2-5, with D perhaps TRBD1 (6 bases). Per the germline V gene, CDR1 is SGHTA and CDR2 is FQGNSA. The germline V and J ends were trimmed by 7 bases and 5 bases, with 17 bases remaining between them. The CDR3 contains 14 residues. The DNA for the CDR3 is TGTGCCAGCACCATTCCCTGGGGGCTGGAGACCCAGTACTTC. This gives the protein CASTIPWGLETQYF. Looking up the rest from reference TRBV7-2 and TRBJ2-5 gives the full variable domain: GAGVSQSPSNKVTEKGKDVELRCDPISGHTALYWYRQSLGQGLEFLIYFQGNSAPDKSGLPSDRFSAERTGGSVSTLTIQRTQQEDSAVYLCASTIPWGLETQYFGPGTRLLVL.

This clonotype was picked up many times. The chain joins TRBV4-2 to TRBJ2-7; D not certain. The germline gives CDR1 LGHNA, CDR2 YNFKEQ. This CDR3 contains 13 residues. V gave up 1 base and J gave up 2 bases, with 6 bases separating them. CDR3 loop: CASSQGVTYEQYF. The CDR3 nucleotides read TGTGCCAGCAGCCAAGGCGTGACCTACGAGCAGTACTTC.

J is TRBJ2-2 and V is TRBV29-1, with D uncertain. The V gene lost 4 bases and the J gene lost 0 bases, with 6 bases spanning the gap. The germline V gene has CDR1 SQVTM and CDR2 ANQGSEA. The CDR3 covers 13 residues. CDR3 protein: CSVVQTNTGELFF. The CDR3, as DNA: TGCAGCGTTGTACAGACGAACACCGGGGAGCTGTTTTTT.

In this sample, this clonotype turned up many times. The V gene is TRBV5-1, the J gene TRBJ1-4; no definite D call. Germline V lookup: CDR1 SGHRS, CDR2 YFSETQ. Trimming removed 0 bases from V and 7 bases from J, with 13 bases in between. This CDR3 comprises 15 residues. CDR3 DNA: TGCGCCAGCAGCTTGGAGGATGCAGCGGTTGAAAAACTGTTTTTT. This sequence encodes CASSLEDAAVEKLFF.

This clonotype was seen only a few times. The chain has TRBV10-3 and TRBJ1-4; no reliable D call. The germline gives CDR1 ENHRY, CDR2 SYGVKD. V gave up 10 bases and J gave up 6 bases, with 18 bases separating them. This CDR3 contains 14 residues. The CDR3 DNA sequence: TGTGCCACCTCAAATGGCCCAGGAGATGAAAAACTGTTTTTT. Its protein product is CATSNGPGDEKLFF.

Here the CDR3 reads CASSSTRDRKETQYF. The CDR3 DNA follows: TGTGCCAGCAGCTCCACCCGGGACAGAAAAGAGACCCAGTACTTC. The V call is TRBV7-2, the J call TRBJ2-5; 7 positions agree with TRBD1. V dropped 4 bases and J dropped 3; count of bases not matched to a gene: 8. CDR3 length: 15 amino acids. Germline-derived CDR1 and CDR2 are SGHTA and FQGNSA.

To note about this clonotype: Compared with germline, one end of the junction differs, possibly owing to a read error. The rearrangement joins TRBV12-3 or TRBV12-4 to TRBJ2-2; TRBD1 agrees at 8 bases. This CDR3 has 18 residues. The CDR3 here is CACSFSVAGGLNTGELFF. CDR3 DNA: TGTGCCTGCAGTTTTTCTGTGGCAGGGGGCTTGAACACCGGGGAGCTGTTTTTT.

This clonotype showed up just a few times. The chain joins TRBV24-1 to TRBJ2-5; TRBD2 aligns across 8 bases. CDR3 length: 17 amino acids. Trimming at V came to 3 bases and at J to 3 bases, leaving 11 bases not matched to a gene. Germline assignment: CDR1 KGHDR and CDR2 SFDVKD. The chain's CDR3 is CATSDGLRGGAKETQYF. CDR3 nucleotide sequence: TGTGCCACCAGTGATGGCCTCCGGGGGGGGGCAAAAGAGACCCAGTACTTC.